Listed below are T cell receptor beta chains from one sample, sequenced in a study of technical replicates of blood from a handful of donors. Profiling relied on immunoSEQ multiplex PCR, and the TCRdb table lists in-frame clones only, not all of them. The sample has some 68,000 clones, roughly 95% seen once. Sequencing input: T cells isolated from PBMCs. The source of these receptors is a human donor in good health. CDR3s include the opening cysteine and the closing phenylalanine or tryptophan. The D gene is left open where the match is weak. Part of the rows lack a size; the others show once, few, many or a class for expanded clones.

TRBV7-9	.	.	TRBJ1-4	CASSSRSGFGEKLFF	TGTGCCAGCAGCTCGAGAAGCGGGTTTGGAGAAAAACTGTTTTTT
TRBV28	TRBD2	.	TRBJ2-5	CASSTSGGPGRTQYF	TGTGCCAGCAGTACTAGCGGGGGGCCCGGTCGGACCCAGTACTTC
TRBV7-7	TRBD2	.	TRBJ2-1	CASSLAGTSSNEQFF	TGTGCTAGCAGCCTTGCCGGGACTAGCTCCAATGAGCAGTTCTTC
TRBV4-2	TRBD2	.	TRBJ2-1	CASSQVAGGPNEQFF	TGTGCCAGCAGCCAAGTTGCGGGAGGGCCAAATGAGCAGTTCTTC
TRBV7-8	.	.	TRBJ1-5	CASSLARSDLSNQPQHF	TGTGCCAGCAGCTTAGCGCGTAGTGATCTTAGCAATCAGCCCCAGCATTTT
TRBV7-6	.	once	TRBJ2-7	CASSLYENPYEQYF	TGTGCCAGCAGCTTATATGAGAACCCCTACGAGCAGTACTTC
TRBV6-5	TRBD1	.	TRBJ2-2	CASSSTGETGELFF	TGTGCCAGCAGTTCGACAGGGGAGACCGGGGAGCTGTTTTTT
TRBV28	.	.	TRBJ1-1	CASGIPGSGTEAFF	TGTGCCAGCGGCATCCCTGGGAGTGGCACTGAAGCTTTCTTT
TRBV2	TRBD1	.	TRBJ2-1	CASSEAPTGTGGDNEQFF	TGTGCCAGCAGTGAAGCTCCTACCGGGACAGGGGGAGACAATGAGCAGTTCTTC
TRBV6-5	TRBD1	.	TRBJ2-1	CASSYSTGFLYNEQFF	TGTGCCAGCAGTTACTCGACAGGGTTCCTTTACAATGAGCAGTTCTTC
TRBV6-5	TRBD2	once	TRBJ2-3	CASRGLAGVGTQYF	TGTGCCAGCAGGGGACTAGCGGGTGTGGGTACGCAGTATTTT
TRBV5-1	TRBD1	.	TRBJ1-1	CASSLTGTGDTEAFF	TGCGCCAGCAGCTTAACCGGGACAGGGGACACTGAAGCTTTCTTT
TRBV9	.	.	TRBJ2-7	CASSVGSYYEQYF	TGTGCCAGCAGCGTAGGTAGCTACTACGAGCAGTACTTC
TRBV7-4	.	.	TRBJ1-1	CASAGPDKPAFF	TGTGCCTCCGCGGGGCCCGACAAGCCGGCTTTCTTT
TRBV2	TRBD2	.	TRBJ2-3	CASSRTSGGASTDTQYF	TGTGCCAGCAGCAGGACTAGCGGGGGGGCCAGCACAGATACGCAGTATTTT
TRBV7-9	TRBD1	.	TRBJ1-2	CASSLGGTVVIF	TGTGCCAGCAGCTTAGGTGGGACAGTTGTGATCTTC
TRBV10-2	.	.	TRBJ2-7	CASSEVPFYSSYEQYF	TGCGCCAGCAGTGAGGTCCCTTTTTACTCCTCCTACGAGCAGTACTTC
TRBV7-9	TRBD1	.	TRBJ1-2	CASTLEYGTGVRGYTF	TGTGCCAGCACCCTGGAATACGGGACAGGGGTTCGGGGCTACACCTTC
TRBV12-2	.	.	TRBJ1-5	CASRLAPPGNQPQHF	TGTGCAAGTCGCTTAGCCCCCCCAGGGAATCAGCCCCAGCATTTT
TRBV6-5	TRBD1	.	TRBJ2-7	CASSRAGQGNYEQYF	TGTGCCAGCAGTCGAGCGGGACAGGGAAATTACGAGCAGTACTTC
TRBV6-5	TRBD1	.	TRBJ1-2	CASSYNEIQGIYTF	TGTGCCAGCAGTTACAATGAAATACAGGGGATCTACACCTTC
TRBV18	.	.	TRBJ2-7	CASSPPGRQFYEQYF	TGTGCCAGCTCACCACCTGGCAGGCAATTTTACGAGCAGTACTTC
TRBV10-2	.	few	TRBJ1-5	CASTKGGYSNQPQHF	TGCGCCAGCACCAAGGGAGGGTATAGCAATCAGCCCCAGCATTTT
TRBV11-2	.	.	TRBJ2-2	CASSLIFGNPGWLFF	TGTGCCAGCAGCTTAATTTTCGGAAACCCGGGTTGGCTGTTTTTT
TRBV9	TRBD2	.	TRBJ2-3	CASSQGTSGTDTQYF	TGTGCCAGCAGCCAGGGTACTAGCGGGACAGATACGCAGTATTTT
TRBV10-1	TRBD2	.	TRBJ2-7	CASSEMVAGDYEQYF	TGCGCCAGCAGTGAGATGGTGGCGGGAGACTACGAGCAGTACTTC
TRBV10-3	.	.	TRBJ1-5	CATAGGGNQPQHF	TGTGCCACAGCCGGAGGGGGCAATCAGCCCCAGCATTTT
TRBV10-2	.	.	TRBJ1-2	CASSDRGRGNYGYTF	TGCGCCAGCAGTGACAGGGGAAGGGGGAATTATGGCTACACCTTC
TRBV27	.	.	TRBJ1-2	CASRDRVEHGYTF	TGTGCCAGCAGAGACAGAGTTGAGCATGGCTACACCTTC
TRBV29-1	TRBD2	.	TRBJ2-3	CSVGAGRESDTQYF	TGCAGCGTTGGTGCCGGGAGGGAGTCAGATACGCAGTATTTT
TRBV7-8	TRBD2	.	TRBJ2-7	CASSSVRSGTGGGLAGAYEQYF	TGTGCCAGCAGCTCGGTTCGTTCCGGGACAGGGGGGGGACTAGCGGGAGCCTACGAGCAGTACTTC
TRBV7-6	.	.	TRBJ2-2	CASSLVSSGELFF	TGTGCCAGCAGCTTAGTGTCCAGCGGGGAGCTGTTTTTT
TRBV4-2	.	.	TRBJ1-4	CASSQDLVGGGVAPLGKKLFF	TGTGCCAGCAGCCAAGACCTTGTGGGGGGAGGGGTCGCTCCCTTAGGGAAAAAACTGTTTTTT
TRBV28	.	.	TRBJ2-1	CASSFGAYNEQFF	TGTGCCAGCAGTTTTGGGGCTTACAATGAGCAGTTCTTC
TRBV11-2	TRBD1	.	TRBJ1-4	CASSSGQVGNEKLFF	TGTGCCAGCAGCTCTGGACAGGTCGGGAATGAAAAACTGTTTTTT